One T cell receptor (beta chain) is described in this entry. Its antigen is still unknown. The data originate from a study of CD8+ T cells in alopecia areata. Overall study results and limits: Affected scalp, especially in alopecia totalis/universalis, had a higher clonality than normal scalp did.

RNA, once extracted, was reverse transcribed into cDNA for use as the sequencing template. Only in-frame clones appear in the TCRdb table, and some are missing; sequencing was by immunoSEQ multiplex PCR. The sample contains about 130,000 clones, roughly three fifths of which appear only once. Punch biopsies of lesional scalp, plus peripheral blood, were taken from alopecia areata patients. Specimen: CD4+ T cells sorted from blood, collected at week 0. The receptor was derived from a human donor with alopecia areata.

In nucleotides, the CDR3 is TGTGCCTCCGGACAGGGTTCCACAGATACGCAGTATTTT. Its translation is CASGQGSTDTQYF. J is TRBJ2-3 and V is TRBV5-4, with 8 bases fitting TRBD1. J lost 2 bases, V lost 10 bases, and 6 bases had no gene match. The CDR3 is 13 residues long. Per the germline V gene, CDR1 is SGHNT and CDR2 is YYREEE (reference sequence).